The sample holds a few counts of the clone carrying this TCR beta chain. This entry is derived from a study of blood T cell repertoires in COVID-19. In the study overall: Acute-phase and convalescent COVID-19 samples originated in the United States, Italy and Spain. T cells, B-cell-depleted T cells, or PBMCs supplied cDNA or gDNA.

Germline V lookup: CDR1 MNHNY, CDR2 SVGAGI (reference sequence). The CDR3 is 13 residues long. Trimming pared 4 bases from V and 8 bases from J, leaving 14 bases between. Using immunoSEQ multiplex PCR, the repertoire was profiled, and TCRdb retains in-frame clones only, with some absent. The sample includes roughly 100,000 clones, around 84% of them seen just once. Sequencing was performed on peripheral blood. The chain couples TRBV6-6 to TRBJ1-2, with D maybe TRBD1 (5 bases). This sequence originates from a human donor in a cohort sampled during active COVID-19. The DNA of the CDR3 is TGTGCCAGCAGTTCACAACAGGTGGAAGGCTACACCTTC. Encoded protein: CASSSQQVEGYTF.